A selection of T cell receptor beta chains follows, all from one sample in a study of cytomegalovirus exposure and HLA in healthy donors. Some clones are missing from TCRdb's copy, which holds only in-frame ones; the method was immunoSEQ multiplex PCR. The sample has under 150,000 clones, about 61% seen once; the top ten hold 2.4%. The sample was PBMCs. These receptors were obtained from a woman aged 40-49 years in good health and CMV-seronegative. The CDR3 runs from the conserved cysteine through the conserved F or W. Fields, in order: clone size, V gene, J gene, D gene, CDR3 DNA, CDR3 protein. The D gene is left open where the match is weak. Clone sizes are given selectively: once, few, many, or a class where the clone is expanded.

abundance: .; v_gene: TRBV29-1; j_gene: TRBJ2-7; d_gene: TRBD1; CDR3nt: TGCAGCGTAGAAGGGACAGGGGGGGCCTTGGCCGAGCAGTACTTC; CDR3aa: CSVEGTGGALAEQYF
abundance: .; v_gene: TRBV7-9; j_gene: TRBJ2-7; d_gene: TRBD2; CDR3nt: TGTGCCAGCACCGGGACTACCACCTCCTACGAGCAGTACTTC; CDR3aa: CASTGTTTSYEQYF
abundance: .; v_gene: TRBV10-1; j_gene: TRBJ2-7; d_gene: .; CDR3nt: TGCGCCAGCAGTGAGAACAGGGACTACGAGCAGTACTTC; CDR3aa: CASSENRDYEQYF
abundance: few; v_gene: TRBV7-2; j_gene: TRBJ1-2; d_gene: .; CDR3nt: TGTGCCAGCAGCTACGAGGCCTTATCTGGCTATGGCTACACCTTC; CDR3aa: CASSYEALSGYGYTF
abundance: .; v_gene: TRBV5-8; j_gene: TRBJ2-2; d_gene: .; CDR3nt: TGTGCCAGCAGCTTTGGAAGGGGCACCGGGGAGCTGTTTTTT; CDR3aa: CASSFGRGTGELFF
abundance: .; v_gene: TRBV6-1; j_gene: TRBJ2-7; d_gene: TRBD1; CDR3nt: TGTGCCAGCAAGGCGGGACAGGTCCCCGGGCAGTACTTC; CDR3aa: CASKAGQVPGQYF
abundance: .; v_gene: TRBV6-5; j_gene: TRBJ2-1; d_gene: TRBD2; CDR3nt: TGTGCCAGCAGTTACTCTGCGATAGCGGGGTACAATGAGCAGTTCTTC; CDR3aa: CASSYSAIAGYNEQFF
abundance: .; v_gene: TRBV5-1; j_gene: TRBJ1-2; d_gene: .; CDR3nt: TGCGCCAGCAGCTTGCAGGGTCTAATTGACTATGGCTACACCTTC; CDR3aa: CASSLQGLIDYGYTF
abundance: .; v_gene: TRBV6-5; j_gene: TRBJ1-1; d_gene: .; CDR3nt: TGTGCCAGCAGTTACAGGGGAGGGGTTGAAGCTTTCTTT; CDR3aa: CASSYRGGVEAFF
abundance: once; v_gene: TRBV6-1; j_gene: TRBJ1-3; d_gene: .; CDR3nt: TGTGCCAGCAATCCGGGTTACTCTGGAAACACCATATATTTT; CDR3aa: CASNPGYSGNTIYF
abundance: .; v_gene: TRBV6-5; j_gene: TRBJ2-7; d_gene: .; CDR3nt: TGTGCCAGCAGTCCAACCACCTTCAGGGACGAGCAGTACTTC; CDR3aa: CASSPTTFRDEQYF
abundance: .; v_gene: TRBV7-3; j_gene: TRBJ2-2; d_gene: TRBD1; CDR3nt: TGTGCCAGCAGCCCGCAGGGACAGGGGTCCGGGGAGCTGTTTTTT; CDR3aa: CASSPQGQGSGELFF
abundance: few; v_gene: TRBV5-4; j_gene: TRBJ2-1; d_gene: TRBD2; CDR3nt: TGTGCCGGGGGACTAGCGGGGGGGCGTGGGCAGTTCTTC; CDR3aa: CAGGLAGGRGQFF
abundance: once; v_gene: TRBV19; j_gene: TRBJ2-5; d_gene: TRBD1; CDR3nt: TGTGCCAGTAAAAAAGGGACAGGTATCATCCGGGAGACCCAGTACTTC; CDR3aa: CASKKGTGIIRETQYF
abundance: .; v_gene: TRBV19; j_gene: TRBJ1-1; d_gene: .; CDR3nt: TGTGCCAGTAGCCCTGGGGGACTAGATGAAGCTTTCTTT; CDR3aa: CASSPGGLDEAFF
abundance: .; v_gene: TRBV11-2; j_gene: TRBJ1-5; d_gene: TRBD1; CDR3nt: TGTGCCAGCAGCATACGGACAGGGGTAGGAGGACAGCCCCAGCATTTT; CDR3aa: CASSIRTGVGGQPQHF
abundance: .; v_gene: TRBV2; j_gene: TRBJ2-7; d_gene: .; CDR3nt: TGTGCCAGCAGGAGGAGCCGGGACAAGTTTTACGAGCAGTACTTC; CDR3aa: CASRRSRDKFYEQYF
abundance: .; v_gene: TRBV5-4; j_gene: TRBJ2-3; d_gene: .; CDR3nt: TGTGCCAGCAGCTTGAAGACAGACACAGATACGCAGTATTTT; CDR3aa: CASSLKTDTDTQYF
abundance: .; v_gene: TRBV19; j_gene: TRBJ2-2; d_gene: TRBD2; CDR3nt: TGTGCCAGTAGATCCCTGGGGACTAGCGGGGGGCGCGGGGAGCTGTTTTTT; CDR3aa: CASRSLGTSGGRGELFF
abundance: .; v_gene: TRBV7-9; j_gene: TRBJ2-3; d_gene: .; CDR3nt: TGTGCCAGCAGCGAGCACAGGGGGGGGTACACAGATACGCAGTATTTT; CDR3aa: CASSEHRGGYTDTQYF
abundance: .; v_gene: TRBV19; j_gene: TRBJ1-4; d_gene: .; CDR3nt: TGTGCCAGTAGGTCCTCCGGCAGGGGACGTGAAAAACTGTTTTTT; CDR3aa: CASRSSGRGREKLFF
abundance: .; v_gene: TRBV5-6; j_gene: TRBJ1-2; d_gene: .; CDR3nt: TGTGCCAGCAGCTTGTATAACGGAGCTAACTATGGCTACACCTTC; CDR3aa: CASSLYNGANYGYTF
abundance: few; v_gene: TRBV18; j_gene: TRBJ1-5; d_gene: .; CDR3nt: TGTGCCAGCTCACCCCAGAGGGTCGGTCAGCCCCAGCATTTT; CDR3aa: CASSPQRVGQPQHF
abundance: .; v_gene: TRBV5-4; j_gene: TRBJ2-7; d_gene: TRBD2; CDR3nt: TGTGCCAGCAGCGGTACTAGCGGCGCTACCTACGAGCAGTACTTC; CDR3aa: CASSGTSGATYEQYF
abundance: .; v_gene: TRBV28; j_gene: TRBJ2-1; d_gene: TRBD1; CDR3nt: TGTGCCAGTTTAAGTCCCGGGACAGGGTTAGCCAATGAGCAGTTCTTC; CDR3aa: CASLSPGTGLANEQFF
abundance: once; v_gene: TRBV10-3; j_gene: TRBJ1-5; d_gene: .; CDR3nt: TGTGCCATCGCCCGGACAGTAGATCAGCCCCAGCATTTT; CDR3aa: CAIARTVDQPQHF